This TCR beta chain was identified in a study of T cells in Graves' hyperthyroidism and ophthalmopathy. With 4 bases removed from V and 3 bases from J, the gap between germline ends came to 6 bases. The CDR3 totals 11 residues. Germline values: CDR1 SQVTM, CDR2 ANQGSEA. Using RNA transcripts as the source, TCR beta CDR3 regions were amplified. HTBI primers were employed in a first-round RT-PCR of the TCR CDR3. TCRdb reanalysed the multiplex PCR reads using MiXCR and keeps one entry per CDR3 protein. Here the sample spans around 340,000 distinct CDR3 sequences, 16% being singletons. Sequencing was performed on blood. The receptor's source is a man aged 25 to 40 with Graves' hyperthyroidism. The chain recombines TRBV29-1 with TRBJ1-2; D gene ambiguous. The CDR3: CSVVRDYGYTF. DNA of the CDR3: TGCAGCGTTGTCCGCGACTATGGCTACACCTTC.